This T cell receptor beta chain was sequenced during a study of glioma-infiltrating T cells after dendritic cell vaccination. Time point meaning: after dendritic cell vaccination, including at tumor progression/relapse. Assay: immunoSEQ multiplex PCR; the TCRdb copy retains only in-frame clones and omits some. Of about 94,000 clones in the sample, 80% were seen once. Worth noting for this clone: Its antigen is not identified.

Broader study findings: No direct clonality-survival link was found; a diverse polyclonal response may matter.

Per the germline V gene, CDR1 is SEHNR and CDR2 is FQNEAQ (reference sequence). With 5 bases clipped from V and 6 bases from J, the junction kept 8 bases outside the gene matches. The CDR3 runs 16 residues. This sample comprised blood, obtained after dendritic cell vaccination. The TCR originated in a human donor with glioblastoma. This rearrangement joins TRBV7-9 to TRBJ2-3; 13 positions match TRBD2. The CDR3 is CASSPPGLAGPDTQYF. Here the CDR3 DNA reads TGTGCCAGCAGCCCACCGGGACTAGCGGGACCGGATACGCAGTATTTT.